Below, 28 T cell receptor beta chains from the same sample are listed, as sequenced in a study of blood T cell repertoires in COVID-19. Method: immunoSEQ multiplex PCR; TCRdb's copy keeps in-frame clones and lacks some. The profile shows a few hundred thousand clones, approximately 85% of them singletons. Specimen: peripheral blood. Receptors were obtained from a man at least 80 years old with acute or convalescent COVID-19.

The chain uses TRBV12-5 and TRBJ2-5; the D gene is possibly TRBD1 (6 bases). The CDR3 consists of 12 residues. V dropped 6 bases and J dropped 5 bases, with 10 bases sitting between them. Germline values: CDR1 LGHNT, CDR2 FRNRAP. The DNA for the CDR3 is TGTGCTAGTGGGACAGGTGGGGAGACCCAGTACTTC. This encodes CASGTGGETQYF.

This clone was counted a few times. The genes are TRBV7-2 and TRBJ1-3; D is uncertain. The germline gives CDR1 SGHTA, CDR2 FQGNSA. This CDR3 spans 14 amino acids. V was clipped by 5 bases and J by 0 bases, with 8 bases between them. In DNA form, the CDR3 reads TGTGCCAGCAGCCTACAGAGCTCTGGAAACACCATATATTTT. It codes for CASSLQSSGNTIYF.

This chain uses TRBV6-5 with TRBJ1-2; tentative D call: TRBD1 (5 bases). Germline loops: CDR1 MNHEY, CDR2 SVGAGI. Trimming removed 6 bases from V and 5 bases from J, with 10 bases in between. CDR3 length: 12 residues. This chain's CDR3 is CASRGGVYGYTF. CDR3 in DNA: TGTGCCAGCAGGGGGGGGGTATATGGCTACACCTTC.

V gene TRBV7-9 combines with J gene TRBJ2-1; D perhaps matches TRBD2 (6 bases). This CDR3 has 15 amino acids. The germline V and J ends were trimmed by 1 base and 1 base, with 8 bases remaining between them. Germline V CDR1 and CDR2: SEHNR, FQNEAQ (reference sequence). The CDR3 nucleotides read TGTGCCAGCAGCTTAGGACGGGGGTCCTACAATGAGCAGTTCTTC. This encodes CASSLGRGSYNEQFF.

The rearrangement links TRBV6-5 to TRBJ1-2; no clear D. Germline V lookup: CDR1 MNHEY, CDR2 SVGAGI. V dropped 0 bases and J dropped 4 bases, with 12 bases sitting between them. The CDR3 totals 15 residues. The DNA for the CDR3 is TGTGCCAGCAGTTACTCGAGGGTCTCGGGCTATGGCTACACCTTC. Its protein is CASSYSRVSGYGYTF.

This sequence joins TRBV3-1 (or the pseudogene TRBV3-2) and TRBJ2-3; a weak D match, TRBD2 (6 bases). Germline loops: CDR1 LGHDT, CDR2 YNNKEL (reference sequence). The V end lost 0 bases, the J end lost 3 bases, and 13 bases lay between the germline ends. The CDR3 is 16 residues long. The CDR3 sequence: CASSQDRRLGTDTQYF. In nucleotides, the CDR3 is TGTGCCAGCAGCCAAGATCGGCGACTAGGTACAGATACGCAGTATTTT.

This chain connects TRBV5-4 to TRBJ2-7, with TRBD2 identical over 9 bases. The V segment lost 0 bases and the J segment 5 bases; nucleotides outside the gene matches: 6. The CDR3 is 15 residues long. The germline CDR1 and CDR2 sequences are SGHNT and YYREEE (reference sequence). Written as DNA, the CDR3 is TGTGCCAGCAGCTTGGATGCGCGGGAGGGTGACGAGCAGTACTTC. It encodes CASSLDAREGDEQYF. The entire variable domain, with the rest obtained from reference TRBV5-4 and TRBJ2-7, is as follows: ETGVTQSPTHLIKTRGQQVTLRCSSQSGHNTVSWYQQALGQGPQFIFQYYREEENGRGNFPPRFSGLQFPNYSSELNVNALELDDSALYLCASSLDAREGDEQYFGPGTRLTVT.

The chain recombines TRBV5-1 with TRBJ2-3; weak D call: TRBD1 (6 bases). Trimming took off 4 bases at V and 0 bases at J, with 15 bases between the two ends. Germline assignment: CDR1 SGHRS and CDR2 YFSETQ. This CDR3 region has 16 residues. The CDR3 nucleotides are TGCGCCAGCAGCAGGGGGTCACTCACTAGCACAGATACGCAGTATTTT. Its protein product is CASSRGSLTSTDTQYF.

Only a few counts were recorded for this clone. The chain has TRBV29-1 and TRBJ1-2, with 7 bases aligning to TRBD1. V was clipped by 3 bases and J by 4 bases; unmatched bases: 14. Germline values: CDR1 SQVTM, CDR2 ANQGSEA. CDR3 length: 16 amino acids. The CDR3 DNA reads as TGCAGCGTTGAGAACAGGGGCGATGCTTGGTCCTATGGCTACACCTTC. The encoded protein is CSVENRGDAWSYGYTF.

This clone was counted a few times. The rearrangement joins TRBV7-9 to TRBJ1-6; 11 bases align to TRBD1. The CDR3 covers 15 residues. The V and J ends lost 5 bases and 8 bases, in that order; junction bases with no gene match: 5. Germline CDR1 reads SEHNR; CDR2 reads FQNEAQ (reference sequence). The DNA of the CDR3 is TGTGCCAGCAGCCTAGGGGGACAGGGGGATTCACCCCTCCACTTT. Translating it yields CASSLGGQGDSPLHF.

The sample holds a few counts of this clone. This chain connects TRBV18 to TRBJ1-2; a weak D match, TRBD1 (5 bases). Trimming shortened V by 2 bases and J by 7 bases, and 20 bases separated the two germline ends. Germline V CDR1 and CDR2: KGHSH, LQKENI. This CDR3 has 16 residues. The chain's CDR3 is CASSPNPPGSLFGYTF. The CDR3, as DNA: TGTGCCAGCTCACCAAACCCCCCAGGGTCATTGTTTGGCTACACCTTC.

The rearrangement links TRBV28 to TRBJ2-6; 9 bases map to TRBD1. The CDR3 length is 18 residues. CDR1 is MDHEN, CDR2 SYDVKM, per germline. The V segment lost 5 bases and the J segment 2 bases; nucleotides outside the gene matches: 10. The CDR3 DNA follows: TGTGCCAGCAGTGGCGCCGGGACAGGGTTAACTGGGGCCAACGTCCTGACTTTC. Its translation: CASSGAGTGLTGANVLTF.

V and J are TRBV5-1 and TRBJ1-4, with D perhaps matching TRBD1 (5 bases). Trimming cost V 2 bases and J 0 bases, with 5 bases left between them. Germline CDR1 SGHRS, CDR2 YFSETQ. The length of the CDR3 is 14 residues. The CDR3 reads CASSLGATNEKLFF. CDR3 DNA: TGCGCCAGCAGCTTAGGGGCAACTAATGAAAAACTGTTTTTT.

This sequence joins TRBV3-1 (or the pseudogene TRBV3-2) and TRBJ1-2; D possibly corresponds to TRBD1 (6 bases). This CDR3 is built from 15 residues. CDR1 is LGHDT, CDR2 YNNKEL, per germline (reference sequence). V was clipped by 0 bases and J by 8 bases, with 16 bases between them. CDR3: CASSQDVQGSGGYTF. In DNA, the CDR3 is TGTGCCAGCAGCCAAGATGTACAGGGATCCGGGGGCTACACCTTC.

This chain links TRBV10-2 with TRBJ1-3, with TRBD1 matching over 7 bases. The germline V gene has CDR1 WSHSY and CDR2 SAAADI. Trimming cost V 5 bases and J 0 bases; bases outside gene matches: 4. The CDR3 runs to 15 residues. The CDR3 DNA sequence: TGCGCCAGCAGTCCGGACAGGCTCTCTGGAAACACCATATATTTT. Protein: CASSPDRLSGNTIYF.

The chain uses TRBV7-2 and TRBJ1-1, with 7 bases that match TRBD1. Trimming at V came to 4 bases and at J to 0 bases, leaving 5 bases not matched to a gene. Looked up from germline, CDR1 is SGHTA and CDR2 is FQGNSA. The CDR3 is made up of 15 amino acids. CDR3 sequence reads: CASSSQGTVNTEAFF. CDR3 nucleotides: TGTGCCAGCAGCTCTCAGGGGACAGTGAACACTGAAGCTTTCTTT. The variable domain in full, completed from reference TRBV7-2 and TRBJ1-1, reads GAGVSQSPSNKVTEKGKDVELRCDPISGHTALYWYRQSLGQGLEFLIYFQGNSAPDKSGLPSDRFSAERTGGSVSTLTIQRTQQEDSAVYLCASSSQGTVNTEAFFGQGTRLTVV.

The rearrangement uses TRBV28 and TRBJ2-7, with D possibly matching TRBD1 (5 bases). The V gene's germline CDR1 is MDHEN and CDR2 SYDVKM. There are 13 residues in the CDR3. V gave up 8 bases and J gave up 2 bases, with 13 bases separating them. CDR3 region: CASGARVAYEQYF. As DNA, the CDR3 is TGTGCCAGCGGAGCCAGGGTAGCCTACGAGCAGTACTTC.

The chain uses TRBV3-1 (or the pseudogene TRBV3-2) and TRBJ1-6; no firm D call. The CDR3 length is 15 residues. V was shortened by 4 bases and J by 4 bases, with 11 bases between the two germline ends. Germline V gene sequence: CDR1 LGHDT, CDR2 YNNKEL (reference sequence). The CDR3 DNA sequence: TGTGCCAGCAGCCCCCGGGAGGGTTATAATTCACCCCTCCACTTT. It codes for CASSPREGYNSPLHF.

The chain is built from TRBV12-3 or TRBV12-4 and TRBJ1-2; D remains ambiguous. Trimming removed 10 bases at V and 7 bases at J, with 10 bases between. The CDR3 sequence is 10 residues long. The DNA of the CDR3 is TGTGCCACGGGTTTAGGTGGCTACACCTTC. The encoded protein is CATGLGGYTF.

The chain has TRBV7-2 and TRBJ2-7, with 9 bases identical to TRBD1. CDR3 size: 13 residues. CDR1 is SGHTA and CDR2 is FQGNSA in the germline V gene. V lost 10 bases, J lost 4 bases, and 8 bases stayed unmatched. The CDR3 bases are TGTGCCACCGGGACAGGGACTACGTACGAGCAGTACTTC. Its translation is CATGTGTTYEQYF. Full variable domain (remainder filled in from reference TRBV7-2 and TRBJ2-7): GAGVSQSPSNKVTEKGKDVELRCDPISGHTALYWYRQSLGQGLEFLIYFQGNSAPDKSGLPSDRFSAERTGGSVSTLTIQRTQQEDSAVYLCATGTGTTYEQYFGPGTRLTVT.

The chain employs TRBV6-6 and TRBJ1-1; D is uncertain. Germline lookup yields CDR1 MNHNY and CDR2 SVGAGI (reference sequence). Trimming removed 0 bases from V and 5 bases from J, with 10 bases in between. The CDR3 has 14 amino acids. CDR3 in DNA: TGTGCCAGCAGTTACTCGGGTGCGGGGACTGAAGCTTTCTTT. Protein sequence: CASSYSGAGTEAFF.

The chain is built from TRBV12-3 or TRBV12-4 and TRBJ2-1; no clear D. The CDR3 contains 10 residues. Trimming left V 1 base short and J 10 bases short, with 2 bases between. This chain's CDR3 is CASSLVEQFF. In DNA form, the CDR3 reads TGTGCCAGCAGTTTAGTAGAGCAGTTCTTC.

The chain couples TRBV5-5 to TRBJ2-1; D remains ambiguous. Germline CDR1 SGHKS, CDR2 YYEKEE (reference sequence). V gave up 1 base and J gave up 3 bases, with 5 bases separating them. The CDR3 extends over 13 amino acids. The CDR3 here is CASSLWLYNEQFF. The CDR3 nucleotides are TGTGCCAGCAGCTTGTGGCTCTACAATGAGCAGTTCTTC.

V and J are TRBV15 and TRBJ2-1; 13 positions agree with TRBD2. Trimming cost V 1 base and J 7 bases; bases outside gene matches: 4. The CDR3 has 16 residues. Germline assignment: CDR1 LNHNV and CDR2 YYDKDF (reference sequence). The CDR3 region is CATSRGGLAGVNEQFF. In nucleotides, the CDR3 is TGTGCCACCAGCAGAGGTGGACTAGCGGGAGTTAATGAGCAGTTCTTC.

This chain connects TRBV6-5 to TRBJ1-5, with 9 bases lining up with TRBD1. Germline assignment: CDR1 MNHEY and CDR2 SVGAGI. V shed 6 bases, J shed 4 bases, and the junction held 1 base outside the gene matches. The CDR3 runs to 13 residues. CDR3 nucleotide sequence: TGTGCCAGCAGGGACAGGGGTAATCAGCCCCAGCATTTT. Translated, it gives CASRDRGNQPQHF.

CDR3 sequence (DNA): TGCAGCGTTGAATTTCTCAATGAGCAGTTCTTC. Amino acids: CSVEFLNEQFF. The genes are TRBV29-1 and TRBJ2-1; D is unclear. Trimming cost V 2 bases and J 6 bases, with 5 bases left between them. This CDR3 comprises 11 residues. Germline lookup yields CDR1 SQVTM and CDR2 ANQGSEA.

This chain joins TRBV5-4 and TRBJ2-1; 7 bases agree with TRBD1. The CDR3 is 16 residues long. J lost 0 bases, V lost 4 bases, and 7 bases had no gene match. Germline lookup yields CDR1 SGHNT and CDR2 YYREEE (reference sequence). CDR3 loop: CASSGQDSGSYNEQFF. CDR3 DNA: TGTGCCAGCAGCGGACAGGACTCCGGCTCCTACAATGAGCAGTTCTTC. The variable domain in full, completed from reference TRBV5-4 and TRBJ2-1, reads ETGVTQSPTHLIKTRGQQVTLRCSSQSGHNTVSWYQQALGQGPQFIFQYYREEENGRGNFPPRFSGLQFPNYSSELNVNALELDDSALYLCASSGQDSGSYNEQFFGPGTRLTVL.

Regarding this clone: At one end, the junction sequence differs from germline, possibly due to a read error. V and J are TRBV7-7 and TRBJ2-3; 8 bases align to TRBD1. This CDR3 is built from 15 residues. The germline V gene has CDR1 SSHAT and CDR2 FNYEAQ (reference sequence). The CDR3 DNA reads TGTGCTAGCAGCTCTGGACAGGGTCCGACAGATACGCAGTATTTT. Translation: CASSSGQGPTDTQYF.